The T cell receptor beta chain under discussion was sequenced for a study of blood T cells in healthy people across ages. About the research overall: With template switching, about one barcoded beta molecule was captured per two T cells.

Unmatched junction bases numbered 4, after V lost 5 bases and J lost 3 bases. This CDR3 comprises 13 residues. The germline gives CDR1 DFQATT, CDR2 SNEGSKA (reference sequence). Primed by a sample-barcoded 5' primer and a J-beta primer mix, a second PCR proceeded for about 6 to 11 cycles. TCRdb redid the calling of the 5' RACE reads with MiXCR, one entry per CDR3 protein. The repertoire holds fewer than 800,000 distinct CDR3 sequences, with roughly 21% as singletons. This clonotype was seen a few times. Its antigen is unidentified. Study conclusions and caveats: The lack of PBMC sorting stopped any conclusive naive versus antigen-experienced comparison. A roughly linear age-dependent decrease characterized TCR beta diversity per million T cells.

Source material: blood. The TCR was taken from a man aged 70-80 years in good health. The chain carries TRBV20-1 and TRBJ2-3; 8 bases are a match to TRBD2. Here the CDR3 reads CSAGGTRTDTQYF. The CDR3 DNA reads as TGCAGTGCTGGCGGGACTAGAACAGATACGCAGTATTTT.